This T cell receptor (beta chain) was profiled in a study of shared clonotypes between healthy human individuals. In the study overall: The plates for each donor numbered three CD4 naive, three CD4 memory, two CD8 naive and one CD8 memory.

Investigators divided CD4+ cells into CD45RA+ naive and CD45RA-negative memory subsets. The germline V gene encodes CDR1 SGHAT and CDR2 FQNNGV. The V and J ends lost 5 bases and 1 base respectively, with 8 bases between them. The CDR3 extends over 13 amino acids. Sequencing used immunoSEQ multiplex PCR; TCRdb keeps in-frame clones, though not all of them. The table shows some 1,400,000 clones, with approximately 97% occurring only once. The TCR comes from a man aged 25-40 years in good health. This chain links TRBV11-2 with TRBJ1-1; D uncertain. Sequenced material: naive CD4+ T cells sorted from blood. The subset is: CD45RA+ positively selected. The CDR3 DNA follows: TGTGCCAGCAGCATGGGAGCGAACACTGAAGCTTTCTTT. Residues: CASSMGANTEAFF.